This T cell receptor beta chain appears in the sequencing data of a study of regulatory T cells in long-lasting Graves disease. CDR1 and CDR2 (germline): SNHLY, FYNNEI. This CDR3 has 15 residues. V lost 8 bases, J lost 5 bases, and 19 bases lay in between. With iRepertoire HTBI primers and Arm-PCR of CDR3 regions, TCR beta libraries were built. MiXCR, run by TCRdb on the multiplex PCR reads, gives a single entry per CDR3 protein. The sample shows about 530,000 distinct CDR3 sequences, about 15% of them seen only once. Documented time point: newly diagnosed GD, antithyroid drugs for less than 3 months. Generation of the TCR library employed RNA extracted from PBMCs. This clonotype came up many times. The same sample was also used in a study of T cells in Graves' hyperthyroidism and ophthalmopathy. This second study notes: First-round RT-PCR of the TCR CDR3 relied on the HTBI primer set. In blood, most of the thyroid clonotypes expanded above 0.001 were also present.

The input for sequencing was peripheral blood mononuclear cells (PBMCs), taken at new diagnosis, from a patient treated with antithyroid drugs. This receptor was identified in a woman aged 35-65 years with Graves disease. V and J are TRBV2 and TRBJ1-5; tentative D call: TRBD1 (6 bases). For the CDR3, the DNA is TGTGCCAGCCGCGGAGTGGGGGGCGGAGATCAGCCCCAGCATTTT. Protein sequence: CASRGVGGGDQPQHF.